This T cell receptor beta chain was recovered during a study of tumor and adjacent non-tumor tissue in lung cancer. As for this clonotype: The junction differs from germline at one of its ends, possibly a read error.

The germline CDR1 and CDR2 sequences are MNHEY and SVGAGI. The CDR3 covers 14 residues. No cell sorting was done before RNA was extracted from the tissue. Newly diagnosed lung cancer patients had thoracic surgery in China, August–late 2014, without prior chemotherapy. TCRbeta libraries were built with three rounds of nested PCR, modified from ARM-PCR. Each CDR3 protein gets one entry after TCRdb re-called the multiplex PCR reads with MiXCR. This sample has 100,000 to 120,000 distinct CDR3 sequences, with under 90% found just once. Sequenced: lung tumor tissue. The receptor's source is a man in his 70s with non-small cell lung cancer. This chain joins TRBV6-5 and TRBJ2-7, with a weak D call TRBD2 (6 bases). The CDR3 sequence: CVSSRGLHNYEQYF. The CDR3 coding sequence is TGTGTCAGCAGTCGGGGGTTGCATAACTACGAGCAGTACTTC.